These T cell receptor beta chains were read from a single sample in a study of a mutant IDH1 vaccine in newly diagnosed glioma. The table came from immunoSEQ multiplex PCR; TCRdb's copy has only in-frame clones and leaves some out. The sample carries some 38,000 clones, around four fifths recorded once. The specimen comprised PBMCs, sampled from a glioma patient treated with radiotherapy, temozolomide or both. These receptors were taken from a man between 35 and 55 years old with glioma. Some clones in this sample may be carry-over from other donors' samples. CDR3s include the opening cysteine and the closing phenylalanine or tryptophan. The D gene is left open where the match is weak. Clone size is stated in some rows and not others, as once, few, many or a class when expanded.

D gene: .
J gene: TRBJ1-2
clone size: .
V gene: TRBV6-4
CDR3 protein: CASSVREGGDYGYTF
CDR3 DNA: TGTGCCAGCAGTGTCCGTGAGGGGGGGGACTATGGCTACACCTTC

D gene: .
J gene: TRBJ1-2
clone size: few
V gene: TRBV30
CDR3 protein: CLSQGPANYGYTF
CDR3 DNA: TGTCTCTCACAGGGACCAGCTAACTATGGCTACACCTTC

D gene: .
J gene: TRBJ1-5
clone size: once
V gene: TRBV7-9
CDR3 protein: CASSDNRAGTNQPQHF
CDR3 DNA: TGTGCCAGCAGCGACAACCGGGCAGGTACCAATCAGCCCCAGCATTTT

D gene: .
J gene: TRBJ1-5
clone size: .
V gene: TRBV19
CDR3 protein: CASSPGADQPQHF
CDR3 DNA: TGTGCCAGTAGTCCAGGGGCGGATCAGCCCCAGCATTTT

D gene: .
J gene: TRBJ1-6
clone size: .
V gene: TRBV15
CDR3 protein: CATSRDAGNSPLHF
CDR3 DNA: TGTGCCACCAGCAGAGATGCAGGGAATTCACCCCTCCACTTT

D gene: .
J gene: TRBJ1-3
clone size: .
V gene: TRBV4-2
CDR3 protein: CASSQDAGHTSSGNTIYF
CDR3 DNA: TGTGCCAGCAGCCAAGATGCGGGACACACAAGCTCTGGAAACACCATATATTTT

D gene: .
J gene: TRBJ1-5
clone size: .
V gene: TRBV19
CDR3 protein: CASSFPVWSRYSNQPQHF
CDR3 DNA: TGTGCCAGTAGCTTCCCGGTCTGGTCCCGTTATAGCAATCAGCCCCAGCATTTT

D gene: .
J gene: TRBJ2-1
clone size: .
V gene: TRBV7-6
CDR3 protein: CASRSPSQSYNEQFF
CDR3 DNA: TGTGCCAGCAGGAGTCCGTCACAGTCCTACAATGAGCAGTTCTTC

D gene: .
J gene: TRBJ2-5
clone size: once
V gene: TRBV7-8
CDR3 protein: CASSLVETQYF
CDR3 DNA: TGTGCCAGCAGCTTAGTGGAGACCCAGTACTTC

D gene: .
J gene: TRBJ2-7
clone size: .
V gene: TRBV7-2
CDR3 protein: CASSFGQYSYEQYF
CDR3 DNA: TGTGCCAGCAGCTTCGGCCAGTACTCCTACGAGCAGTACTTC

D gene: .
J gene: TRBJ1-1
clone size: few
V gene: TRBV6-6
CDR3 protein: CASGGIGTEAFF
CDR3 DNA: TGTGCCAGCGGGGGGATAGGCACTGAAGCTTTCTTT

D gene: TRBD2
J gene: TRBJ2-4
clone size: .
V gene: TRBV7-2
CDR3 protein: CASSPPSGGGDIQYF
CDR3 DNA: TGTGCCAGCAGTCCACCGAGCGGGGGAGGGGACATTCAGTACTTC

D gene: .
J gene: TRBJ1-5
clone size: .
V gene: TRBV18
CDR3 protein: CASSMTGNQPQHF
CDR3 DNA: TGTGCCAGCTCTATGACAGGAAATCAGCCCCAGCATTTT

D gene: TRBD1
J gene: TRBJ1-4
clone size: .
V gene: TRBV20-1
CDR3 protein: CSAGTGDTLFF
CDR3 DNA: TGCAGTGCTGGGACAGGGGACACACTGTTTTTT

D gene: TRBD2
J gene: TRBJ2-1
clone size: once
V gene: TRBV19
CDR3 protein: CASSKGLASYNEQFF
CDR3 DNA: TGTGCCAGTAGTAAAGGACTAGCCAGCTACAATGAGCAGTTCTTC

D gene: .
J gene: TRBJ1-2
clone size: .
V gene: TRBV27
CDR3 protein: CASSSLGWSEDGYTF
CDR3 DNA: TGTGCCAGCAGTTCCCTGGGGTGGAGTGAGGATGGCTACACCTTC

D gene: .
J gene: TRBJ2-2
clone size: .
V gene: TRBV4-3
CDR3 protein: CASSHVRPGELFF
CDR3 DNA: TGCGCCAGCAGCCACGTACGACCGGGGGAGCTGTTTTTT

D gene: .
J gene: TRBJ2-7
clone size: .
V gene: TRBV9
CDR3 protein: CASSVDSISYEQYF
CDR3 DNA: TGTGCCAGCAGCGTGGACAGTATAAGCTACGAGCAGTACTTC

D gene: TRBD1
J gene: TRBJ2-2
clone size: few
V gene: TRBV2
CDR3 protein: CASRRDRSTGELFF
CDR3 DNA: TGTGCCAGCAGGAGGGACAGGTCCACCGGGGAGCTGTTTTTT

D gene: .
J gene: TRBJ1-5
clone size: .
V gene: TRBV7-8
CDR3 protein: CASRERTGSNQPQHF
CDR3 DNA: TGTGCCAGCAGGGAAAGGACGGGGAGCAATCAGCCCCAGCATTTT

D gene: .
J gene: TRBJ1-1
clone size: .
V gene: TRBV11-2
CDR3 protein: CASSLDSWMNTEAFF
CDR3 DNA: TGTGCCAGCAGCTTAGATAGTTGGATGAACACTGAAGCTTTCTTT

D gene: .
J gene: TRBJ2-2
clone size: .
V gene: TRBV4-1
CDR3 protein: CASSLRGADTGELFF
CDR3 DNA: TGCGCCAGCAGCCTTCGGGGGGCCGACACCGGGGAGCTGTTTTTT

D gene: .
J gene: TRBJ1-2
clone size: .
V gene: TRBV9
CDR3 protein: CASSVASGAGGYTF
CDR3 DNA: TGTGCCAGCAGCGTAGCGTCAGGGGCGGGTGGCTACACCTTC

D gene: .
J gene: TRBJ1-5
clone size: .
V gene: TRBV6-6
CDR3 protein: CASRVGVNQPQHF
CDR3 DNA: TGTGCCAGCAGGGTAGGGGTGAATCAGCCCCAGCATTTT

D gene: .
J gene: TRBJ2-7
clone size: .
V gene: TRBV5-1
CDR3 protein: CASSLDLSGLEQYF
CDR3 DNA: TGCGCCAGCAGCTTGGATCTATCCGGCCTTGAGCAGTACTTC

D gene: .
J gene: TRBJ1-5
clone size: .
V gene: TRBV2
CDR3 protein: CASRGTEPQHF
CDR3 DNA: TGTGCCAGCCGCGGGACGGAGCCCCAGCATTTT

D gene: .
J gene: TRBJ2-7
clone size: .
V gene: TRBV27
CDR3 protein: CAVSRNNPGHNYEQYF
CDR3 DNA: TGTGCCGTCTCCCGGAACAACCCGGGACATAATTACGAGCAGTACTTC

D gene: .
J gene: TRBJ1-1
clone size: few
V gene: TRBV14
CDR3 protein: CASSQDLLVANTEAFF
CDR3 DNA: TGTGCCAGCAGCCAAGATTTGTTAGTCGCGAACACTGAAGCTTTCTTT

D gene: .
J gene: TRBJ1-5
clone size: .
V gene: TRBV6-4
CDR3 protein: CASSDGQGRCNQPQHF
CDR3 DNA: TGTGCCAGCAGTGACGGGCAGGGTAGGTGCAATCAGCCCCAGCATTTT

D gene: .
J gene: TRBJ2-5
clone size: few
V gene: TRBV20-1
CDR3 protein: CSASQRETQYF
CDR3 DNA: TGCAGTGCTAGTCAAAGAGAGACCCAGTACTTC

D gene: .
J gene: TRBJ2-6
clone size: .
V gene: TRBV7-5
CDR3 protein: CARILRCRQSRANVLTF
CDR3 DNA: TGTGCCAGAATTTTACGGTGTAGACAAAGTCGGGCCAACGTCCTGACTTTC

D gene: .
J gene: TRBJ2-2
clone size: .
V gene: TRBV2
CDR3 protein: CASSEEGNTGELFF
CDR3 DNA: TGTGCCAGCAGTGAAGAAGGGAACACCGGGGAGCTGTTTTTT

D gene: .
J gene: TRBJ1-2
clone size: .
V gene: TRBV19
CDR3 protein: CASSEGLRNYGYTF
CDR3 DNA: TGTGCCAGTAGCGAGGGTTTGCGTAACTATGGCTACACCTTC